This T cell receptor (beta chain) comes out of a study of T cells in tumors after PD-1 blockade. Study-level background: Prior checkpoint blockade, systemic immunosuppressant use, or anti-cancer therapy within 4 weeks excluded patients.

V dropped 6 bases and J dropped 5 bases, with 10 bases sitting between them. The germline V gene has CDR1 MNHEY and CDR2 SMNVEV (reference sequence). CDR3 length equals 12 residues. Using immunoSEQ multiplex PCR, the repertoire was profiled, and TCRdb retains in-frame clones only, with some absent. The table includes 9,000 to 15,000 clones, roughly two thirds detected once. The sample was tumor tissue, taken before anti-PD-1 treatment. The gene calls are TRBV27 and TRBJ1-2; the D gene is possibly TRBD1 (5 bases). The TCR was taken from a human donor with basal cell carcinoma. This CDR3 reads CASSPGPYGYTF. Here the CDR3 DNA reads TGTGCCAGCAGCCCGGGGCCTTATGGCTACACCTTC.